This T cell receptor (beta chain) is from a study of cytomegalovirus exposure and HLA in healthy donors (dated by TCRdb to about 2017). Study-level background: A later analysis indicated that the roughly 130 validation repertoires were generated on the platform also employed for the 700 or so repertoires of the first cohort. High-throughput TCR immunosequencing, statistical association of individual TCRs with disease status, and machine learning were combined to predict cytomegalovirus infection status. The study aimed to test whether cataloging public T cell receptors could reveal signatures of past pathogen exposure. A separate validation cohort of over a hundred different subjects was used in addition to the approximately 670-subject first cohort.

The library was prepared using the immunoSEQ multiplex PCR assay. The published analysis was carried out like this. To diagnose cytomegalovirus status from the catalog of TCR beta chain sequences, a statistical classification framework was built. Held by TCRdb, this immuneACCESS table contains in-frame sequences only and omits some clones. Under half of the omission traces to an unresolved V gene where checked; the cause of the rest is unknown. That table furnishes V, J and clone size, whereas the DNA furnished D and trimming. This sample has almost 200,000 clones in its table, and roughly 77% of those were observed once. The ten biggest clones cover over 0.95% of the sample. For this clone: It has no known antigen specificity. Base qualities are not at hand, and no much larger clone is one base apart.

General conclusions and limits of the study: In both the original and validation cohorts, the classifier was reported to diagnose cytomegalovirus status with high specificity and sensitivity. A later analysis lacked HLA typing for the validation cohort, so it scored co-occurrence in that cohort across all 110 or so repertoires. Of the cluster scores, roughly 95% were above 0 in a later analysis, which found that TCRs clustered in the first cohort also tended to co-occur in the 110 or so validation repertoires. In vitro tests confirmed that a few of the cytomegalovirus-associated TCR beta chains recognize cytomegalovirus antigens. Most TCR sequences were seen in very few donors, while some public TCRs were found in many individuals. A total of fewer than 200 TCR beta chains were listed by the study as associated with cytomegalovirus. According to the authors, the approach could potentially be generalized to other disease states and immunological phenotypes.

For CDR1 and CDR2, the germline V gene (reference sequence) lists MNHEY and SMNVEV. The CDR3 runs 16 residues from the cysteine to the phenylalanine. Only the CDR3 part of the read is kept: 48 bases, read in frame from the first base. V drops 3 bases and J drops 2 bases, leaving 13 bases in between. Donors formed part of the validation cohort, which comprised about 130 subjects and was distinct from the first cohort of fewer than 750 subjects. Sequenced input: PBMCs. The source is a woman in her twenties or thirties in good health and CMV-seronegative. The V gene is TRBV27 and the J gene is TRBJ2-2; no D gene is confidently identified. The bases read TGTGCCAGCAGTTTTTGGGTAACTACCAACACCGGGGAGCTGTTTTTT. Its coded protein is CASSFWVTTNTGELFF.